This TCR beta chain was identified in a study of shared clonotypes between healthy human individuals. The study, taken as a whole, reports: Clonotype sharing levels among donors were expected to vary with sequencing depth.

Each of the donors was a healthy adult who was HIV-negative and had not had a recent acute infection or vaccination. Only Caucasian adults living in Nashville, Tennessee served as donors. Libraries were prepared by immunoSEQ multiplex PCR; TCRdb keeps only in-frame clonotypes and omits some of them. Among roughly 1 million clones listed, around 78% were seen once. V lost 4 bases to trimming and J lost 4 bases, with 17 bases between them. Germline-derived CDR1 and CDR2 are SGHTA and FQGNSA. There are 16 residues in the CDR3. About this clone itself: Antigen: not known.

The sequencing input was memory CD4+ T cells from PBMCs. Indicated subset: CD45RA-negative fraction. V gene TRBV7-2 combines with J gene TRBJ1-3, with D perhaps TRBD1 (5 bases). The receptor comes from a man aged 18 to 30 in good health. Some clones in this sample may be carry-over from other donors' samples. CDR3 coding DNA: TGTGCCAGCAGCTCCCACTCCCAGGGACGCGGAAACACCATATATTTT. Protein: CASSSHSQGRGNTIYF.